The source of this T cell receptor beta chain is a study of blood T cell repertoires in COVID-19. Study overall: The study drew acute and convalescent COVID-19 samples from the United States, Italy and Spain. Sources were T cells, B-cell-depleted T cells, or PBMCs; the material itself was cDNA or gDNA.

The CDR3 has 13 residues. Trimming stripped 5 bases from V and 7 bases from J, with 14 bases between. Germline assignment: CDR1 SGHVS and CDR2 FQNEAQ. Per the study methods: Nucleated cell number was recorded as an estimate derived from reference gene primer amplification. The table came from immunoSEQ multiplex PCR; TCRdb's copy has only in-frame clones and leaves some out. Clonal size and the V and J genes are those of that table, whereas D and trimming came from the DNA. The sample holds 100,000 to 150,000 clones; nearly 90% are singletons and the top ten take 3.8%. Seattle researchers signed up patients amid active infection and tracked them longitudinally.

This receptor was taken from a woman aged 60-75 years with COVID-19, enrolled during active disease. The V and J genes are TRBV7-8 and TRBJ1-1; D may be TRBD1 (5 bases). Sequenced input: peripheral blood. The CDR3 loop is CASSQGRSGEAFF. The CDR3 DNA sequence: TGTGCCAGCAGCCAGGGTCGAAGCGGTGAAGCTTTCTTT.